Listed below are T cell receptor beta chains from one sample, sequenced in a study of cytomegalovirus exposure and HLA in healthy donors. Generated by immunoSEQ multiplex PCR, the TCRdb table keeps only in-frame clones and is missing some. The sample carries approximately 160,000 clones, approximately 80% recorded once. The sample consisted of PBMCs. These receptors all stem from a woman aged 40 to 50 in good health and CMV-seropositive. Both conserved end residues are part of each CDR3. Fields, in order: V gene, clone size, D gene, CDR3 length, J gene, CDR3 DNA, CDR3 protein. The D gene is left open where the match is weak. Clone sizes are given selectively: once, few, many, or a class where the clone is expanded.

v_gene: TRBV6-5
abundance: once
d_gene: TRBD1
len: 16
j_gene: TRBJ1-2
CDR3nt: TGTGCCAGCAGTTACTTGCCCACAGGGGGCGACTATGGCTACACCTTC
CDR3aa: CASSYLPTGGDYGYTF

v_gene: TRBV19
abundance: few
d_gene: TRBD1
len: 14
j_gene: TRBJ2-5
CDR3nt: TGTGCCAGTAGTAGGACAGGTCATCAAGAGACCCAGTACTTC
CDR3aa: CASSRTGHQETQYF

v_gene: TRBV7-7
abundance: .
d_gene: .
len: 13
j_gene: TRBJ2-7
CDR3nt: TGTGCCAGCAGCTTGGGGCGGTTCGGCGAGCAGTACTTC
CDR3aa: CASSLGRFGEQYF

v_gene: TRBV18
abundance: .
d_gene: .
len: 15
j_gene: TRBJ1-3
CDR3nt: TGTGCCAGCTCACCAGGCCGAAGCTCTGGAAACACCATATATTTT
CDR3aa: CASSPGRSSGNTIYF

v_gene: TRBV5-1
abundance: .
d_gene: TRBD2
len: 15
j_gene: TRBJ2-1
CDR3nt: TGCGCCAGCAGCTTCAGACTAGCGGGGGGGCATGAGCAGTTCTTC
CDR3aa: CASSFRLAGGHEQFF

v_gene: TRBV18
abundance: .
d_gene: .
len: 15
j_gene: TRBJ1-1
CDR3nt: TGTGCCAGCTCACCACAGGACCGAGGGTTTGCTGAAGCTTTCTTT
CDR3aa: CASSPQDRGFAEAFF

v_gene: TRBV10-3
abundance: few
d_gene: TRBD1
len: 13
j_gene: TRBJ2-5
CDR3nt: TGTGCCATCAAGGGACAGGGGGAAGAGACCCAGTACTTC
CDR3aa: CAIKGQGEETQYF

v_gene: TRBV10-3
abundance: .
d_gene: .
len: 13
j_gene: TRBJ1-2
CDR3nt: TGTGCCATCAGTGGCAGGGCCTTCGATGGCTACACCTTC
CDR3aa: CAISGRAFDGYTF

v_gene: TRBV12-5
abundance: .
d_gene: TRBD1
len: 19
j_gene: TRBJ2-2
CDR3nt: TGTGCTAGTGGTTTGGTACAGGGGGGTTTGAAGGCGGGCACCGGGGAGCTGTTTTTT
CDR3aa: CASGLVQGGLKAGTGELFF

v_gene: TRBV6-6
abundance: .
d_gene: .
len: 15
j_gene: TRBJ2-7
CDR3nt: TGTGCCAGCAGCCCCGGGACTGGCTTCTCCTACGAGCAGTACTTC
CDR3aa: CASSPGTGFSYEQYF

v_gene: TRBV5-1
abundance: few
d_gene: .
len: 12
j_gene: TRBJ2-7
CDR3nt: TGCGCCAGCAGTGGTAGCGGATACGAGCAGTACTTC
CDR3aa: CASSGSGYEQYF

v_gene: TRBV7-2
abundance: .
d_gene: .
len: 14
j_gene: TRBJ1-1
CDR3nt: TGTGCCAGCAGCTTACGACAGGAGAACACTGAAGCTTTCTTT
CDR3aa: CASSLRQENTEAFF

v_gene: TRBV19
abundance: .
d_gene: TRBD2
len: 15
j_gene: TRBJ2-3
CDR3nt: TGTGCCAGTAGGGATCCGGGGGGAGGCACAGATACGCAGTATTTT
CDR3aa: CASRDPGGGTDTQYF

v_gene: TRBV6-5
abundance: once
d_gene: .
len: 14
j_gene: TRBJ1-1
CDR3nt: TGTGCCAGCAGTTCCCAAACACAGGGAACAGGAGCTTTCTTT
CDR3aa: CASSSQTQGTGAFF

v_gene: TRBV5-1
abundance: .
d_gene: .
len: 14
j_gene: TRBJ2-1
CDR3nt: TGCGCCAGCAGCCTAGGAAGTTTTTACAATGAGCAGTTCTTC
CDR3aa: CASSLGSFYNEQFF

v_gene: TRBV7-9
abundance: .
d_gene: .
len: 16
j_gene: TRBJ2-2
CDR3nt: TGTGCCAGCAGCTTGCTTTTGAGCGCGGGTCCCGGGGAGCTGTTTTTT
CDR3aa: CASSLLLSAGPGELFF

v_gene: TRBV7-2
abundance: .
d_gene: .
len: 15
j_gene: TRBJ1-3
CDR3nt: TGTGCCAGCAGCTTAGGAGCCTACTCTGGAAACACCATATATTTT
CDR3aa: CASSLGAYSGNTIYF

v_gene: TRBV28
abundance: .
d_gene: TRBD1
len: 14
j_gene: TRBJ1-1
CDR3nt: TGTGCCAGCAGCACCGGACAGGGCGGCACTGAAGCTTTCTTT
CDR3aa: CASSTGQGGTEAFF

v_gene: TRBV28
abundance: few
d_gene: TRBD1
len: 16
j_gene: TRBJ2-7
CDR3nt: TGTGCCAGCAGTCCTTCCGGGACAGGGAGTCTCATCGAGCAGTACTTC
CDR3aa: CASSPSGTGSLIEQYF

v_gene: TRBV19
abundance: few
d_gene: .
len: 13
j_gene: TRBJ2-7
CDR3nt: TGTGCCAGTAGTATTGGGGAGCGGTACGAGCAGTACTTC
CDR3aa: CASSIGERYEQYF

v_gene: TRBV10-3
abundance: .
d_gene: .
len: 12
j_gene: TRBJ1-3
CDR3nt: TGTGCCATCGAGAACTCTGGAAACACCATATATTTT
CDR3aa: CAIENSGNTIYF

v_gene: TRBV11-2
abundance: .
d_gene: .
len: 13
j_gene: TRBJ1-4
CDR3nt: TGTGCCAGCAGCTTGGGGGGGAATGAAAAACTGTTTTTT
CDR3aa: CASSLGGNEKLFF

v_gene: TRBV25-1
abundance: few
d_gene: TRBD1
len: 11
j_gene: TRBJ2-1
CDR3nt: TGTGCCAGCAGACAGACAGGGCCGACGTTCTTC
CDR3aa: CASRQTGPTFF

v_gene: TRBV10-3
abundance: .
d_gene: .
len: 15
j_gene: TRBJ2-2
CDR3nt: TGTGCCATCTCCAAACAGGAGGGAGACACCGGGGAGCTGTTTTTT
CDR3aa: CAISKQEGDTGELFF

v_gene: TRBV28
abundance: .
d_gene: TRBD1
len: 14
j_gene: TRBJ1-4
CDR3nt: TGTGCCAGCCGTTCAAGGACAGGGGATGAAAAACTATTTTTT
CDR3aa: CASRSRTGDEKLFF

v_gene: TRBV5-6
abundance: .
d_gene: TRBD1
len: 14
j_gene: TRBJ1-5
CDR3nt: TGTGCCAGCAGCCTAGACAGGGGCCGTCAGCCCCAGCATTTT
CDR3aa: CASSLDRGRQPQHF

v_gene: TRBV4-1
abundance: .
d_gene: TRBD2
len: 17
j_gene: TRBJ2-3
CDR3nt: TGCGCCAGCAGCCAAGGATCGGGGGGAGCTAGCACAGATACGCAGTATTTT
CDR3aa: CASSQGSGGASTDTQYF

v_gene: TRBV19
abundance: .
d_gene: .
len: 17
j_gene: TRBJ1-5
CDR3nt: TGTGCCAGTAGTATAGGATCAGGGGCCCTTAGCAATCAGCCCCAGCATTTT
CDR3aa: CASSIGSGALSNQPQHF

v_gene: TRBV27
abundance: .
d_gene: .
len: 14
j_gene: TRBJ2-7
CDR3nt: TGTGCCAGCAGTGTAACCAGGCGATCCTACGAGCAGTACTTC
CDR3aa: CASSVTRRSYEQYF

v_gene: TRBV6-5
abundance: .
d_gene: TRBD2
len: 16
j_gene: TRBJ2-5
CDR3nt: TGTGCCAGCAGTTACACCAGCGGGACTGCCCAAGAGACCCAGTACTTC
CDR3aa: CASSYTSGTAQETQYF

v_gene: TRBV10-3
abundance: .
d_gene: .
len: 12
j_gene: TRBJ1-1
CDR3nt: TGTGCCATCAGTTCCGATGGGGACAAAGCTTTCTTT
CDR3aa: CAISSDGDKAFF

v_gene: TRBV7-8
abundance: .
d_gene: .
len: 14
j_gene: TRBJ1-1
CDR3nt: TGTGCCAGCAGCTTAGCGGGGGCTAACACTGAAGCTTTCTTT
CDR3aa: CASSLAGANTEAFF

v_gene: TRBV2
abundance: once
d_gene: TRBD2
len: 15
j_gene: TRBJ2-1
CDR3nt: TGTGCCAGCGGGACTAGCGGGAGGGGGTACAATGAGCAGTTCTTC
CDR3aa: CASGTSGRGYNEQFF

v_gene: TRBV28
abundance: .
d_gene: .
len: 13
j_gene: TRBJ1-2
CDR3nt: TGTGCCACCCATCTGGGGCAGAACTATGGCTACACCTTC
CDR3aa: CATHLGQNYGYTF

v_gene: TRBV10-3
abundance: few
d_gene: .
len: 14
j_gene: TRBJ1-1
CDR3nt: TGTGCCATCAGTGAGTCTATGGCGAACACTGAAGCTTTCTTT
CDR3aa: CAISESMANTEAFF

v_gene: TRBV30
abundance: .
d_gene: .
len: 20
j_gene: TRBJ1-2
CDR3nt: TGTGCCTGGAGTGTAGAACTTTTACTGGCAGGGGACTATACTAACTATGGCTACACCTTC
CDR3aa: CAWSVELLLAGDYTNYGYTF

v_gene: TRBV30
abundance: once
d_gene: TRBD2
len: 15
j_gene: TRBJ2-3
CDR3nt: TGTGCCTGGAGTGAGGTAGCGGGGTTCTCAGATACGCAGTATTTT
CDR3aa: CAWSEVAGFSDTQYF

v_gene: TRBV7-2
abundance: once
d_gene: TRBD1
len: 15
j_gene: TRBJ1-2
CDR3nt: TGTGCCAGCAGCTTAGAACAGGGGGCAAACTATGGCTACACCTTC
CDR3aa: CASSLEQGANYGYTF

v_gene: TRBV4-3
abundance: few
d_gene: .
len: 15
j_gene: TRBJ1-1
CDR3nt: TGCGCCAGCAGCCAAGATCACGGTATGAACACTGAAGCTTTCTTT
CDR3aa: CASSQDHGMNTEAFF

v_gene: TRBV18
abundance: .
d_gene: .
len: 15
j_gene: TRBJ2-3
CDR3nt: TGTGCCAGCTCACCATCGGAAGGGGTCGCAGATACGCAGTATTTT
CDR3aa: CASSPSEGVADTQYF

v_gene: TRBV7-2
abundance: .
d_gene: .
len: 15
j_gene: TRBJ2-5
CDR3nt: TGTGCCAGCAGCTTACTTAATACCGGGAGCGAGACCCAGTACTTC
CDR3aa: CASSLLNTGSETQYF

v_gene: TRBV6-6
abundance: .
d_gene: TRBD1
len: 14
j_gene: TRBJ2-7
CDR3nt: TGTGCCAGCAGACTACAGGGGTCTCCCTACGAGCAGTACTTC
CDR3aa: CASRLQGSPYEQYF

v_gene: TRBV4-3
abundance: .
d_gene: .
len: 14
j_gene: TRBJ2-1
CDR3nt: TGCGCCAGCAGCCAAGAAGGAGACGTGGATGAGCAGTTCTTC
CDR3aa: CASSQEGDVDEQFF

v_gene: TRBV11-3
abundance: .
d_gene: .
len: 15
j_gene: TRBJ1-3
CDR3nt: TGTGCCAGCTCGACAGGTACCTACTCTGGAAACACCATATATTTT
CDR3aa: CASSTGTYSGNTIYF